Below, 9 T cell receptor beta chains from the same sample are listed, as sequenced in a study of control samples from healthy donors and cancer patients. Profiling relied on immunoSEQ multiplex PCR, and the TCRdb table lists in-frame clones only, not all of them. Counted here are over 150,000 clones, around 90% occurring once; the ten biggest clones make up 1.4%. Sequences were obtained from blood. The receptors derive from a woman aged 45-59 years in good health.

V gene TRBV5-1 combines with J gene TRBJ2-3; D perhaps matches TRBD1 (6 bases). Germline V CDR1 and CDR2: SGHRS, YFSETQ. Trimming removed 9 bases at V and 0 bases at J, with 14 bases between. The CDR3 consists of 14 residues. CDR3: CAIGTGSSTDTQYF. Here the CDR3 DNA reads TGCGCCATCGGCACAGGGAGTAGCACAGATACGCAGTATTTT.

V is TRBV11-2 and J is TRBJ1-1, with D perhaps TRBD1 (5 bases). The germline CDR1 and CDR2 sequences are SGHAT and FQNNGV. V was cut by 2 bases and J by 5 bases, with 12 bases left in between. CDR3 length: 14 amino acids. CDR3 nucleotide sequence: TGTGCCAGCAGCTTAAGGGGTGTGGTGACTGAAGCTTTCTTT. Amino acid sequence: CASSLRGVVTEAFF.

The chain links TRBV18 to TRBJ1-1; maybe TRBD1 (6 bases). V was shortened by 6 bases and J by 7 bases, with 15 bases between the two germline ends. CDR1 and CDR2 (germline): KGHSH, LQKENI. The CDR3 loop spans 13 amino acids. CDR3 sequence (DNA): TGTGCCAGCTCTGGACAGCGCGGGGTTGAAGCTTTCTTT. Translation: CASSGQRGVEAFF.

The chain links TRBV6-6 to TRBJ2-7; D is perhaps TRBD1 (7 bases). Germline V gene sequence: CDR1 MNHNY, CDR2 SVGAGI (reference sequence). The length of the CDR3 is 15 residues. V was cut by 6 bases and J by 6 bases, with 21 bases left in between. CDR3 sequence (DNA): TGTGCCAGCAGGCTCCTTTACTCGCAGGGGGGCGAGCAGTACTTC. It specifies CASRLLYSQGGEQYF.

The chain carries TRBV5-1 and TRBJ1-1, with D possibly matching TRBD1 (6 bases). Germline CDR1 SGHRS, CDR2 YFSETQ. V lost 2 bases, J lost 5 bases, and 13 bases lay in between. The CDR3 is 14 residues long. CDR3 residues: CASSFGGARTEAFF. The DNA of the CDR3 is TGCGCCAGCAGCTTCGGGGGGGCACGGACTGAAGCTTTCTTT.

The V call is TRBV4-1, the J call TRBJ1-6, with D possibly being TRBD1 (5 bases). Germline V gene lookup returns CDR1 MGHRA and CDR2 YSYEKL. The length of the CDR3 is 17 residues. V lost 2 bases, J lost 10 bases, and 21 bases lay in between. CDR3 amino acids: CASSQSRLGTFRSPLHF. DNA of the CDR3: TGCGCCAGCAGCCAAAGTCGTCTTGGGACCTTCCGCTCACCCCTCCACTTT.

This chain joins TRBV28 and TRBJ1-2; tentatively, D is TRBD1 (5 bases). The CDR3 runs 14 residues. Germline-derived CDR1 and CDR2 are MDHEN and SYDVKM. Trimming cost V 8 bases and J 7 bases, with 20 bases left between them. The CDR3 loop is CASESGAKLRGYTF. The DNA for the CDR3 is TGTGCCAGCGAATCCGGGGCTAAGTTGCGTGGCTACACCTTC.

This CDR3 is CASSPLDRGLNEKLFF. The CDR3 DNA sequence: TGTGCCAGTAGTCCACTGGACAGGGGATTAAATGAAAAACTGTTTTTT. The chain employs TRBV19 and TRBJ1-4; 9 bases are a match to TRBD1. Germline-derived CDR1 and CDR2 are LNHDA and SQIVND (reference sequence). The CDR3 consists of 16 residues. V lost 5 bases and J lost 5; bases outside the gene matches: 9.

This clone has a count of ten or more. V usage is TRBV6-5 and J usage is TRBJ2-7, with D perhaps being TRBD1 or TRBD2 (5 bases each). Germline V gene sequence: CDR1 MNHEY, CDR2 SVGAGI. Trimming stripped 7 bases from V and 6 bases from J, with 16 bases between. This CDR3 is built from 13 residues. The CDR3 protein is CASTLRERGEQYF. The CDR3 bases are TGTGCCAGCACCTTGAGGGAGAGGGGCGAGCAGTACTTC.